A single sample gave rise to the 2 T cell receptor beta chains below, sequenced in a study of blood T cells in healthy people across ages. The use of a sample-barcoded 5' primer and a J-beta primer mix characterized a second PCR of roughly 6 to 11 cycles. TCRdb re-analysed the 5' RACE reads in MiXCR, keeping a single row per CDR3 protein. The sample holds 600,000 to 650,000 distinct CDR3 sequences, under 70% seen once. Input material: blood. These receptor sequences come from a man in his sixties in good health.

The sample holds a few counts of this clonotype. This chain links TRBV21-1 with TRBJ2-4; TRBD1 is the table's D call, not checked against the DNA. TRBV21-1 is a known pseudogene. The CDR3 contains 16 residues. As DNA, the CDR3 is TGTGCCAGCAGCAAGGACCGTGGGACAGGGAGCAACATTCAGTACTTC. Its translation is CASSKDRGTGSNIQYF.

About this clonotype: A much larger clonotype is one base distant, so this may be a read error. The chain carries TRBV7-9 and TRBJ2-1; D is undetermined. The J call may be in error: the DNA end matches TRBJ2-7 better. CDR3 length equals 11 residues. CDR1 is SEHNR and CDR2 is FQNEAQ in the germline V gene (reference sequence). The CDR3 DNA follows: TGTGCCAGCACAGATTACAATGAGCAGTACTTC. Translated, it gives CASTDYNEQYF.